The clone carrying this T cell receptor beta chain was seen a few times. Its antigen is currently unknown. Reverse transcribing all isolated RNA meant expressed TCRB transcripts were sequenced. Profiled with immunoSEQ multiplex PCR; TCRdb holds only in-frame clones, not every one. The table has a few hundred thousand clones, 13% to 15% seen once. The data stem from a study of beta chain features in type 1 diabetes. General study points: Within each of all four CD4+ subsets, Type 1 diabetes patients had TCRB CDR3s that were moderately but significantly shorter.

Per the germline V gene, CDR1 is SEHNR and CDR2 is FQNEAQ (reference sequence). The J segment lost 0 bases and the V segment lost 5 bases, leaving 1 base of the junction unmatched. This CDR3 has 14 residues. The clonotype originates from a man under 40 with type 1 diabetes. Specimen: naive CD4+ T cells from blood. V and J are TRBV7-9 and TRBJ2-3, with 8 nucleotides matching TRBD2. The CDR3 sequence is CASSASGSTDTQYF. The CDR3, as DNA: TGTGCCAGCAGCGCTAGCGGGAGCACAGATACGCAGTATTTT.